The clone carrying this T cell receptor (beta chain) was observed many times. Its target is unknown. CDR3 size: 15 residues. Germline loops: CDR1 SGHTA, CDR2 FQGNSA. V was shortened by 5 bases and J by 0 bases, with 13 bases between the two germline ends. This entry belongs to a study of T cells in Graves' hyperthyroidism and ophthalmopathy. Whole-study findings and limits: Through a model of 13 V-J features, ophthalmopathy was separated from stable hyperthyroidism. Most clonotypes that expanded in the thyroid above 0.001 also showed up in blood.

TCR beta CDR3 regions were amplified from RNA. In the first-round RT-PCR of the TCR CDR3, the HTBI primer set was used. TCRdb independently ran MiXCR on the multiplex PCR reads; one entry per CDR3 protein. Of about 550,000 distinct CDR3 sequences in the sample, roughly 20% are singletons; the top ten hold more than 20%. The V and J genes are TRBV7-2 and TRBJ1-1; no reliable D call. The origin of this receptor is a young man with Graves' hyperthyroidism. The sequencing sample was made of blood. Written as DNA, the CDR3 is TGTGCCAGCAGCCCACCCGGATTACTGAACACTGAAGCTTTCTTT. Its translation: CASSPPGLLNTEAFF.